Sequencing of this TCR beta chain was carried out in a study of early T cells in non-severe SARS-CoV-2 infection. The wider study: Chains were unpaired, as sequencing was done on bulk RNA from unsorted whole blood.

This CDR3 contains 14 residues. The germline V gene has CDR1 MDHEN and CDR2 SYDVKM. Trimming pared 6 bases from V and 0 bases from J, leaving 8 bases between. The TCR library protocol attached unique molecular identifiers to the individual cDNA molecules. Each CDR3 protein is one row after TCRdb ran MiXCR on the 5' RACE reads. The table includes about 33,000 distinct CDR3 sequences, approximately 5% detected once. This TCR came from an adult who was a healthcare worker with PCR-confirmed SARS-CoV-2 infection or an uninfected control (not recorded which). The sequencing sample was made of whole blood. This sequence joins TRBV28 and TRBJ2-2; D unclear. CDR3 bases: TGTGCCAGCAGCCGAACTACGAACACCGGGGAGCTGTTTTTT. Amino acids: CASSRTTNTGELFF.